These T cell receptor beta chains were read from a single sample in a study of blood T cell repertoires in COVID-19. The assay was immunoSEQ multiplex PCR, and TCRdb's table has in-frame clones only and misses some. The table lists fewer than 350,000 clones, 85% of them singletons. Sequenced sample: peripheral blood. Receptors were obtained from a human donor in a cohort sampled during active COVID-19. The CDR3 runs from the conserved cysteine through the conserved F or W.

>TRBV4-1
CASSQQGRGETQYF
>TRBV18
CASSPLSSGGAYNEQFF
>TRBV7-8
CASRDRGGTWYF
>TRBV2
CASSESGQSNQPQHF
>TRBV7-5
CVRSLNEASVEAFF
>TRBV12-3/TRBV12-4
CASTWTGAEEQYF
>TRBV7-2
CASSFGQPANYGYTF
>TRBV18
CASSLSNQPQHF
>TRBV10-2
CASSESTRHSGNTIYF
>TRBV18
CASSSTPGTGVFNEQFF
>TRBV11-1
CASSLGGRGEAFF
>TRBV30
CAWSVLGAVSSNEKLFF
>TRBV19
CASTQTGGSNSPLHF
>TRBV11-2
CASTNRQGNTGELFF
>TRBV6-5
CASTLRGMNTEAFF
>TRBV2
CASSFMTGGWTDTQYF
>TRBV9
CASSVGPWTGGSNEQFF
>TRBV6-1
CASSERGDSNQPQHF
>TRBV5-6
CASSLARGSYNSPLHF
>TRBV5-1
CASSLDETQYF
>TRBV5-1
CASTKDREDGELFF
>TRBV29-1
CSVSALGGNTEAFF
>TRBV7-9
CASSLGTGVIEAFF
>TRBV27
CASRHRGPPGGGIYGYTF
>TRBV2
CASSEAGGEKLFF
>TRBV7-9
CASSPQTMNTEAFF
>TRBV27
CASSLYLPGRSGGGSPYEQYF
>TRBV6-5
CATQTGTGKTGELFF
>TRBV10-3
CAISVVGNYGYTF
>TRBV21-1
CASTLKGSLAYEQYF
>TRBV11-3
CASSLGAGALDTQYF
>TRBV24-1
CATSDLTGLGTGELFF
>TRBV11-1
CASSPRDRVNGYTF
>TRBV28
CASRTGLNQPQHF
>TRBV12-3/TRBV12-4
CASRETDTQYF
>TRBV30
CAWRKKDSASTEAFF
>TRBV5-1
CASSLGGTANTEAFF
>TRBV5-4
CASSPGVAGGQVETQYF
>TRBV28
CATQGQNRDSYGYTF
>TRBV5-1
CASSNFQETQYF
>TRBV9
CASSVAEGDKLFF
>TRBV5-1
CASSLELANEQFF
>TRBV7-8
CASRPGTGGTDTQYF
>TRBV7-3
CASSPLAGASNEQFF
>TRBV7-3
CASSLTGLAGPSYEQYF
>TRBV5-1
CASSLRPSSVDTQYF
>TRBV9
CASSAPRTGGGGETQYF
>TRBV11-3
CASSLDTGGPGDTQYF